The 5 T cell receptor beta chains reported below all come from one sample, sequenced in a study of blood T cells in healthy people across ages. Primers used in a second PCR of about 6 to 11 cycles were a sample-barcoded 5' primer and a J-beta primer mix. TCRdb processed the 5' RACE reads anew with MiXCR; each CDR3 protein has one entry. This sample has 750,000 to 950,000 distinct CDR3 sequences, with under 30% found just once. The sample was also linked to a second study, of T cells of mothers and their children.

Sequencing used blood. The source is a boy aged 5 to 17 in good health.

This clonotype was detected a few times. A junction boundary mismatches the germline segment, possibly from a read error. V is TRBV3-1 and J is TRBJ2-5; D gene uncertain. This CDR3 spans 15 amino acids. Looked up from germline, CDR1 is LGHDT and CDR2 is YNNKEL (reference sequence). CDR3 nucleotide sequence: TGTGCCAGCAGCCCTTCTCAAGTTGCAGAAGAGACTCAGTACTTC. It yields the protein CASSPSQVAEETQYF.

This clonotype was found many times. The chain employs TRBV6-6 and TRBJ2-7; 8 bases are shared with TRBD2. This CDR3 has 15 residues. V gave up 7 bases and J gave up 5 bases; unmatched junction bases: 13. The germline gives CDR1 MNHNY, CDR2 SVGAGI (reference sequence). CDR3 sequence: CASTPSRTSFNEQYF. The CDR3 DNA is TGTGCCAGCACCCCCTCCCGGACTAGCTTCAACGAGCAGTACTTC.

The sample holds many counts of this clonotype. This rearrangement joins TRBV7-7 to TRBJ2-5; 7 nucleotides agree with TRBD1. Germline CDR1 is SSHAT and CDR2 is FNYEAQ (reference sequence). The V gene end was trimmed by 5 bases and the J gene end by 4 bases; junction bases not matched to a gene: 4. The CDR3 spans 13 residues. CDR3 protein: CASSGPGGETQYF. The CDR3 bases are TGTGCCAGCAGCGGTCCAGGGGGAGAGACCCAGTACTTC.

The rearrangement links TRBV20-1 to TRBJ2-3; D possibly corresponds to TRBD2 (6 bases). Per germline, CDR1 DFQATT and CDR2 SNEGSKA (reference sequence). This CDR3 contains 12 residues. V gave up 8 bases and J gave up 11 bases, with 20 bases separating them. The CDR3 DNA sequence: TGCAGTATCAAACGGGACCCCGGGAGGCAGTATTTT. Amino acid sequence: CSIKRDPGRQYF.

This rearrangement joins TRBV30 to TRBJ2-7, with unresolved D. The V end was cut by 3 bases, the J end by 2 bases, with 23 bases between. The germline CDR1 and CDR2 sequences are GTSNPN and SVGIG (reference sequence). The CDR3 length is 17 residues. CDR3 sequence reads: CAWRVRWAGSTPYEQYF. CDR3 coding DNA: TGTGCCTGGAGAGTCAGGTGGGCAGGTTCGACTCCCTACGAGCAGTACTTC.